The 15 T cell receptor beta chains reported below all come from one sample, sequenced in a study of blood T cell repertoires in COVID-19. Sequencing was performed with immunoSEQ multiplex PCR; in TCRdb, only in-frame clones are kept and a portion is missing. The sample yields over 200,000 clones, approximately 87% seen once. Input material: peripheral blood. All receptors derive from a man aged 60 to 75 who had recovered from COVID-19.

The J gene is TRBJ1-1, the V gene TRBV4-2, with 7 bases identical to TRBD1. The V gene end was trimmed by 1 base and the J gene end by 3 bases; junction bases not matched to a gene: 5. This CDR3 comprises 15 residues. CDR1 is LGHNA, CDR2 YNFKEQ, per germline. CDR3 loop: CASSQGHRGDTEAFF. In DNA, the CDR3 is TGTGCCAGCAGCCAAGGACACAGGGGTGACACTGAAGCTTTCTTT.

This clone was observed a single time. The V call is TRBV27, the J call TRBJ2-2; 9 bases agree with TRBD2. Germline CDR1 MNHEY, CDR2 SMNVEV (reference sequence). J lost 6 bases, V lost 5 bases, and 7 bases had no gene match. This CDR3 is built from 15 residues. This CDR3 reads CASSRSGRDPGELFF. The CDR3 nucleotides are TGTGCCAGCAGTCGTAGCGGGAGAGACCCCGGGGAGCTGTTTTTT.

The rearrangement joins TRBV4-3 to TRBJ1-2; TRBD1 might be the D (5 bases). Between the trimmed V and J ends, which lost 0 bases and 8 bases, there was a span of 13 bases. The germline V gene encodes CDR1 LGHNA and CDR2 YSLEER. There are 14 residues in the CDR3. CDR3 in amino acids: CASSQDLAGKGYTF. Here the CDR3 DNA reads TGCGCCAGCAGCCAAGATCTGGCAGGGAAGGGCTACACCTTC.

J is TRBJ1-2 and V is TRBV5-6; possible D gene TRBD1, 5 bases. V lost 3 bases and J lost 7, with 13 bases in between. The CDR3 sequence is 13 residues long. Germline lookup yields CDR1 SGHDT and CDR2 YYEEEE. The CDR3 protein is CASSSGVIGGYTF. CDR3 bases: TGTGCCAGCAGCTCGGGGGTGATCGGTGGCTACACCTTC.

The chain recombines TRBV9 with TRBJ1-1, with TRBD1 as a possible D gene (5 bases). There are 14 residues in the CDR3. CDR1 and CDR2 from the germline V gene are SGDLS and YYNGEE. The V gene lost 4 bases and the J gene lost 3 bases, with 13 bases spanning the gap. CDR3 in amino acids: CASSFDTGHTEAFF. CDR3 coding DNA: TGTGCCAGCAGCTTCGACACAGGACACACTGAAGCTTTCTTT.

V usage is TRBV2 and J usage is TRBJ2-7, with TRBD1 identical over 8 bases. Trimming took 6 bases from V and 2 from J; bases not matched to a gene: 3. Germline-derived CDR1 and CDR2 are SNHLY and FYNNEI. This CDR3 has 13 residues. The CDR3 is CASSGQGTYEQYF. DNA for the CDR3: TGTGCCAGCAGCGGACAGGGCACCTACGAGCAGTACTTC.

The chain joins TRBV30 to TRBJ1-6, with no clear D. CDR3 size: 13 residues. Germline CDR1 GTSNPN, CDR2 SVGIG (reference sequence). V was shortened by 3 bases and J by 5 bases, with 8 bases between the two germline ends. In nucleotides, the CDR3 is TGTGCCTGGAGCCGTACGGATAATTCACCCCTCCACTTT. Its translation: CAWSRTDNSPLHF.

Only a few counts were recorded for this clone. CDR3 protein: CASSRLLLNTEAFF. For the CDR3, the DNA is TGTGCCAGCAGTCGCCTACTGTTGAACACTGAAGCTTTCTTT. This chain connects TRBV6-5 to TRBJ1-1; unclear D gene. Trimming pared 5 bases from V and 0 bases from J, leaving 10 bases between. Germline V gene data show CDR1 as MNHEY and CDR2 as SVGAGI. The CDR3 loop spans 14 amino acids.

The chain carries TRBV3-1 (or the pseudogene TRBV3-2) and TRBJ2-4; TRBD2 agrees at 10 bases. This CDR3 is built from 16 residues. Germline V gene lookup returns CDR1 LGHDT and CDR2 YNNKEL (reference sequence). J gave up 5 bases and V 1 base, and 5 bases lay outside the gene matches. The CDR3 sequence is CASSQGSGRAQNIQYF. The CDR3 DNA follows: TGTGCCAGCAGCCAAGGAAGCGGGAGGGCTCAAAACATTCAGTACTTC.

The chain is built from TRBV28 and TRBJ1-6; a possible D gene is TRBD1 (5 bases). The V gene lost 3 bases and the J gene lost 6 bases, with 12 bases spanning the gap. The germline CDR1 and CDR2 sequences are MDHEN and SYDVKM. The CDR3 is 15 residues long. The CDR3 reads CASSFEGALNSPLHF. The CDR3 DNA sequence: TGTGCCAGCAGTTTCGAAGGGGCGCTTAATTCACCCCTCCACTTT.

The chain joins TRBV19 to TRBJ2-1, with D possibly TRBD2 on 6 matching bases. Germline-derived CDR1 and CDR2 are LNHDA and SQIVND (reference sequence). V was clipped by 3 bases and J by 0 bases, with 15 bases between them. The CDR3 covers 17 residues. CDR3 sequence (DNA): TGTGCCAGTAGTATGAAGCGGATGGGGGGCTCCTACAATGAGCAGTTCTTC. This codes for CASSMKRMGGSYNEQFF.

The chain recombines TRBV9 with TRBJ2-3, with 8 nucleotides matching TRBD2. Germline loops: CDR1 SGDLS, CDR2 YYNGEE. The CDR3 length is 14 residues. V shed 2 bases, J shed 5 bases, and the junction held 4 bases outside the gene matches. Here the CDR3 reads CASSVGLGGDTQYF. In DNA form, the CDR3 reads TGTGCCAGCAGCGTGGGACTAGGGGGAGATACGCAGTATTTT.

The chain joins TRBV7-2 to TRBJ2-5; 8 nucleotides line up with TRBD1. Germline V gene lookup returns CDR1 SGHTA and CDR2 FQGNSA. The CDR3 is 14 residues long. The trim removed 3 bases at V and 1 base at J, leaving 1 base unmatched. This CDR3 reads CASSFQGAQETQYF. As DNA, the CDR3 is TGTGCCAGCAGCTTCCAGGGGGCCCAAGAGACCCAGTACTTC.

The V call is TRBV28, the J call TRBJ2-5; possibly TRBD1 for D (6 bases). The CDR3 totals 16 residues. CDR1 MDHEN and CDR2 SYDVKM come from the germline V gene. Trimming removed 5 bases from V and 4 bases from J, with 20 bases in between. The CDR3 DNA sequence: TGTGCCAGCAGTCCCTGGACAGAGAACGGTGGAGAGACCCAGTACTTC. Its translation is CASSPWTENGGETQYF.

The gene calls are TRBV11-2 and TRBJ1-2, with TRBD1 matching over 11 bases. The germline V gene has CDR1 SGHAT and CDR2 FQNNGV. J gave up 8 bases and V 4 bases, and 6 bases lay outside the gene matches. The CDR3 covers 14 residues. The DNA of the CDR3 is TGTGCCAGCAGCTCCGGGACAGGGGGAGGCGGCTACACCTTC. This codes for CASSSGTGGGGYTF. Drawing the rest from reference TRBV11-2 and TRBJ1-2, the complete variable domain is EAGVAQSPRYKIIEKRQSVAFWCNPISGHATLYWYQQILGQGPKLLIQFQNNGVVDDSQLPKDRFSAERLKGVDSTLKIQPAKLEDSAVYLCASSSGTGGGGYTFGSGTRLTVV.